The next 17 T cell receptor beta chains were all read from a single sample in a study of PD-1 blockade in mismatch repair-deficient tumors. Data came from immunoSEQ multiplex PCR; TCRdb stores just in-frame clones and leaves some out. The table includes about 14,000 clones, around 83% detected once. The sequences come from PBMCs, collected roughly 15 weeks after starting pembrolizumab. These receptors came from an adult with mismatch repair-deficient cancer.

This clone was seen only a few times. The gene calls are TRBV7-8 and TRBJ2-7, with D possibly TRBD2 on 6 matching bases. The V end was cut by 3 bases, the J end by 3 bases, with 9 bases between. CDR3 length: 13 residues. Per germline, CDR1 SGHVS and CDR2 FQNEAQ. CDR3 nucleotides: TGTGCCAGCAGCTTTCGACTAGGCTACGAGCAGTACTTC. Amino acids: CASSFRLGYEQYF.

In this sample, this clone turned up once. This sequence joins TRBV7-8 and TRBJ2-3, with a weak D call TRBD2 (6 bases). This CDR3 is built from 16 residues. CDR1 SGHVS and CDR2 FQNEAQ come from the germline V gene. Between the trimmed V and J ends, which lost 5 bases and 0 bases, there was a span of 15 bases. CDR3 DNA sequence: TGTGCCAGCAGCCCCCGGGGGAGAGGTAGCACAGATACGCAGTATTTT. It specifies CASSPRGRGSTDTQYF.

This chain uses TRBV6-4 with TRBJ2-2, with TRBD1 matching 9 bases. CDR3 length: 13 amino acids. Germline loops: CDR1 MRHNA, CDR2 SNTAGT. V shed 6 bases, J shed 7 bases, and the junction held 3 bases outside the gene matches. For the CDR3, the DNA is TGTGCCAGCAGACAGGGGGCCGGCGGGGAGCTGTTTTTT. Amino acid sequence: CASRQGAGGELFF.

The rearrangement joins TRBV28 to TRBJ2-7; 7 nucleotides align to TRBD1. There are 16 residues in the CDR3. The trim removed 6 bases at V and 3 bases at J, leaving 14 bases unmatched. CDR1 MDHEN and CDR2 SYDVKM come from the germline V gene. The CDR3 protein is CASSSDLRDRDYEQYF. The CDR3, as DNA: TGTGCCAGCAGCTCTGACCTACGAGACAGGGACTACGAGCAGTACTTC.

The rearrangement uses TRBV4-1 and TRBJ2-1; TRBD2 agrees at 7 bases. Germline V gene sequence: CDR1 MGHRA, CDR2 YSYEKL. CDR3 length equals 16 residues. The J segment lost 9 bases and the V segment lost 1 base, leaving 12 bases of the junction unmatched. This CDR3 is CASSQGLAASQVEQFF. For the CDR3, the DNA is TGCGCCAGCAGCCAAGGACTAGCCGCTAGCCAGGTTGAGCAGTTCTTC.

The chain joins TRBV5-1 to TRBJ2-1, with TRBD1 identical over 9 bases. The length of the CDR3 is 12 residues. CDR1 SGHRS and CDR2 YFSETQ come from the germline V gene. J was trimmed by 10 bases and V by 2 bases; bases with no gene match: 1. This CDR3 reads CASSLGQGEQFF. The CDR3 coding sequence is TGCGCCAGCAGCTTAGGACAGGGGGAGCAGTTCTTC. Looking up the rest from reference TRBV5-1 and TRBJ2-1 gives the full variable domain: KAGVTQTPRYLIKTRGQQVTLSCSPISGHRSVSWYQQTPGQGLQFLFEYFSETQRNKGNFPGRFSGRQFSNSRSEMNVSTLELGDSALYLCASSLGQGEQFFGPGTRLTVL.

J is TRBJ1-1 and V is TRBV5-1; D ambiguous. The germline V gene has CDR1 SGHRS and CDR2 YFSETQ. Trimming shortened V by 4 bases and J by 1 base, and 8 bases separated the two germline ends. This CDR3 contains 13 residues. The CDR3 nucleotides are TGCGCCAGCAGCGCCCGGGGGAACACTGAAGCTTTCTTT. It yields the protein CASSARGNTEAFF.

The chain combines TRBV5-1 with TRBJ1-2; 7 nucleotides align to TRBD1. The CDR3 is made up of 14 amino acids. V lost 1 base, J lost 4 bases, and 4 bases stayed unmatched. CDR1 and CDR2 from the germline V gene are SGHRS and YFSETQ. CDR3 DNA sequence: TGCGCCAGCAGCTTGAATACAGGGGCCTATGGCTACACCTTC. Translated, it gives CASSLNTGAYGYTF.

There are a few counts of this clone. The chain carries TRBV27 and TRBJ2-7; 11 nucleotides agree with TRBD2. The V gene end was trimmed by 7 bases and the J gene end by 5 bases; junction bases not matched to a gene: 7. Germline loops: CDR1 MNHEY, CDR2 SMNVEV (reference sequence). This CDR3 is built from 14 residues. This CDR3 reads CASITSGRSHEQYF. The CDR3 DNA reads TGTGCCAGCATTACTAGCGGGAGATCCCACGAGCAGTACTTC.

The CDR3 sequence: CASSPSSGTYEQYF. Written as DNA, the CDR3 is TGCGCCAGCAGCCCCTCTAGCGGGACCTACGAGCAGTACTTC. V gene TRBV5-1 combines with J gene TRBJ2-7, with 9 bases matching TRBD2. This CDR3 has 14 amino acids. Germline V CDR1 and CDR2: SGHRS, YFSETQ. Trimming at V came to 4 bases and at J to 2 bases, leaving 4 bases not matched to a gene.

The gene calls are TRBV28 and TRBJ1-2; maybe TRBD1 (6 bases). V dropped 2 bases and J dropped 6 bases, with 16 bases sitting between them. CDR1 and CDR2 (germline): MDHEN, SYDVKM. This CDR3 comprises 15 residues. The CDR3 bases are TGTGCCAGCAGTTTACTTCAGGGGACAAGGGATGGCTACACCTTC. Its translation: CASSLLQGTRDGYTF.

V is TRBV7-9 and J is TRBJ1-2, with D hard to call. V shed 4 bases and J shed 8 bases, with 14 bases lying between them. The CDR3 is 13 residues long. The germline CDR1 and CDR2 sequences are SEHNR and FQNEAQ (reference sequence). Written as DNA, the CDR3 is TGTGCCAGCAGCTCCCTCCTTGACAAAGGCTACACCTTC. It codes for CASSSLLDKGYTF. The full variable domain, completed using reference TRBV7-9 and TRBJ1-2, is DTGVSQNPRHKITKRGQNVTFRCDPISEHNRLYWYRQTLGQGPEFLTYFQNEAQLEKSRLLSDRFSAERPKGSFSTLEIQRTEQGDSAMYLCASSSLLDKGYTFGSGTRLTVV.

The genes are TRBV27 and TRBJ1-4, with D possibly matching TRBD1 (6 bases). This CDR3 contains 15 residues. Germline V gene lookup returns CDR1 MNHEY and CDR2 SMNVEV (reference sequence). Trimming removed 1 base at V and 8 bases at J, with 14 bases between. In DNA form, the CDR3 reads TGTGCCAGCAGTTTATTCCCCCAGGGGTTCGAAAAACTGTTTTTT. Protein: CASSLFPQGFEKLFF.

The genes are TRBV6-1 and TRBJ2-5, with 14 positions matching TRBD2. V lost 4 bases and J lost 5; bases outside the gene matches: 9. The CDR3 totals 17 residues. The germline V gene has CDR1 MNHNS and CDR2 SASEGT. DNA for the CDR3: TGTGCCAGCAGTGGTAGGGGACTAGCGGGAGCGCGGGAGACCCAGTACTTC. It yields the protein CASSGRGLAGARETQYF.

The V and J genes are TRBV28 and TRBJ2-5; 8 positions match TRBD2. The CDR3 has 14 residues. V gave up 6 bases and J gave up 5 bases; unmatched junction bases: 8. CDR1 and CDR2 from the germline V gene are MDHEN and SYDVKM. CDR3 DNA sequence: TGTGCCAGCAGAATCAGCGGGAGTAGGGAGACCCAGTACTTC. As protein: CASRISGSRETQYF.

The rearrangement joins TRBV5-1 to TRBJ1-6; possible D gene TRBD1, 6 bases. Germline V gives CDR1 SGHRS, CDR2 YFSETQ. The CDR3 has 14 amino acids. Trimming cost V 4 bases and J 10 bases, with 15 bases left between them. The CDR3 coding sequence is TGCGCCAGCAGCGACAGGCGAGGGTGGTCACCCCTCCACTTT. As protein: CASSDRRGWSPLHF.

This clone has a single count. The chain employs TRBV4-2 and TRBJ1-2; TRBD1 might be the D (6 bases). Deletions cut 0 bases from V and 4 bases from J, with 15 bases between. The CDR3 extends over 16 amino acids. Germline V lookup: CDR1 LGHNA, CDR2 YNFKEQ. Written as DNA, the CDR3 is TGTGCCAGCAGCCAAGAAATCAGGGGCTCCCTCTATGGCTACACCTTC. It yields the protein CASSQEIRGSLYGYTF.